This T cell receptor (beta chain) was captured by sequencing in a study of blood T cells in healthy people across ages. Then a second PCR, running roughly 7 to 11 cycles, was carried out with a sample-barcoded 5' primer and a J-beta primer mix. Via MiXCR, TCRdb re-called the 5' RACE reads, giving one row per CDR3 protein. The table has around 750,000 distinct CDR3 sequences, approximately 55% seen once; the top ten hold approximately 41%. The CDR3 is 16 amino acids. Germline CDR1 is MGHDK and CDR2 is SYGVNS. Trimming removed 5 bases from V and 4 bases from J; junction bases left unmatched: 10. This chain uses TRBV25-1 with TRBJ1-4; TRBD1 matches 7 bases. The source of this sequence is a man aged 80 or over in good health. The sequenced material came from blood. The CDR3 spells CASSPLAGQNNEKLFF. CDR3 sequence (DNA): TGTGCCAGCAGTCCCCTTGCGGGACAGAATAATGAAAAACTGTTTTTT. Based on the CDR3 plus reference TRBV25-1 and TRBJ1-4, the full variable domain is EADIYQTPRYLVIGTGKKITLECSQTMGHDKMYWYQQDPGMELHLIHYSYGVNSTEKGDLSSESTVSRIRTEHFPLTLESARPSHTSQYLCASSPLAGQNNEKLFFGSGTQLSVL.